Sequencing of this T cell receptor beta chain was carried out in a study of T cell responses to AZD1222 COVID-19 vaccine. Looked up from germline, CDR1 is SNHLY and CDR2 is FYNNEI. Between the trimmed V and J ends, which lost 5 bases and 1 base, there was a span of 9 bases. The length of the CDR3 is 14 residues. Generated by immunoSEQ multiplex PCR, the TCRdb table keeps only in-frame clones and is missing some. The top ten hold about 29% of the sample, which has some 120,000 clones, roughly 88% seen once. Study-wide results and limits: CD4 TCRs covered the whole spike, strongest at regions 160-218 and 743-854. Donors were largely white British and mainly female; clonal diversity was possibly underestimated.

Notes on this clone: No antigen is known for it.

Researchers grouped second doses given at about 4 or about 12 weeks into one pool. This sequence originates from an adult who received the AZD1222 COVID-19 vaccine. This rearrangement joins TRBV2 to TRBJ1-5, with D hard to call. The sample was peripheral blood, taken 28 days after the second AZD1222 dose. The CDR3 loop reads CASSSDTSNQPQHF. CDR3 sequence (DNA): TGTGCCAGCAGTTCCGACACGAGCAATCAGCCCCAGCATTTT.